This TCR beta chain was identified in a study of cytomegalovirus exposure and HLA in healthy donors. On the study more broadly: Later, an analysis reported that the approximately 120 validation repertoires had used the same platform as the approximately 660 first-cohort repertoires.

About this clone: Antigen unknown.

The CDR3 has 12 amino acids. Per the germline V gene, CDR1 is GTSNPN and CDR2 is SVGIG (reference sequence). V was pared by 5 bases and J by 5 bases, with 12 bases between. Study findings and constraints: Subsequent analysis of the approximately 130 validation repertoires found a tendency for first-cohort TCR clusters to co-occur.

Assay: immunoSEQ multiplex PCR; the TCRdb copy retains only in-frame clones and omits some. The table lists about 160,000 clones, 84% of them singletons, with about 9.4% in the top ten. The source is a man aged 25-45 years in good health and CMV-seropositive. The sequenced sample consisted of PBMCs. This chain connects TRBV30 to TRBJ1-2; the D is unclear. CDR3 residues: CAWGEEDYGYTF. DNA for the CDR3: TGTGCCTGGGGGGAGGAGGATTATGGCTACACCTTC.